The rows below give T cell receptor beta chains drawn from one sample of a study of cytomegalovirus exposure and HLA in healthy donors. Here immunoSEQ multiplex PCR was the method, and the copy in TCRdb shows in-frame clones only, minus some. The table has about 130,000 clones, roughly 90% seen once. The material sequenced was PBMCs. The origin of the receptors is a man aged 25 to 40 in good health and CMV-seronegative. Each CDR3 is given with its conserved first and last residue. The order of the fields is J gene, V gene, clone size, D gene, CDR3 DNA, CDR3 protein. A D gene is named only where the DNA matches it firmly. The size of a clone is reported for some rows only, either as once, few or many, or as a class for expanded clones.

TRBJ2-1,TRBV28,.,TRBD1,TGTGCCAGCAGCCAGGGACAGGGGGCCCACAATGAGCAGTTCTTC,CASSQGQGAHNEQFF
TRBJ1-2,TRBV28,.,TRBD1,TGTGCCAGCAGTTTGGGACAGTCCTATGGCTACACCTTC,CASSLGQSYGYTF
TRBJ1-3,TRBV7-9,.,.,TGTGCCAGCAGCCCGCCGGGCCTGACGGGGGGAAACACCATATATTTT,CASSPPGLTGGNTIYF
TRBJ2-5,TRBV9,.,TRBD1,TGTGCCAGCAGCGTTAGACAGGGGTACCAAGAGACCCAGTACTTC,CASSVRQGYQETQYF
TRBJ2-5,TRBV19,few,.,TGTGCCAGTACTTGGACAGCGGGGGAGACCCAGTACTTC,CASTWTAGETQYF
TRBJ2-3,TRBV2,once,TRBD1,TGTGCCAGCAGCGGGCGACAGGGGGCTCAATTAGATACGCAGTATTTT,CASSGRQGAQLDTQYF
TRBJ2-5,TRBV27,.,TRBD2,TGTGCCAGCAGACAAACTAGCGGGGGGCCCGTGGAGACCCAGTACTTC,CASRQTSGGPVETQYF
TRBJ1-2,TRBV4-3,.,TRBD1,TGCGCCAGCAGCCAAGGACAGGGGGCAAATGGCTACACCTTC,CASSQGQGANGYTF
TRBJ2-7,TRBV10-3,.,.,TGTGCCATCAGTGAGGGTGCCTTGGGGCCCTACGAGCAGTACTTC,CAISEGALGPYEQYF
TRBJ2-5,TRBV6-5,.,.,TGTGCCAGCAGCCCACAGGGAGGGGAGACCCAGTACTTC,CASSPQGGETQYF
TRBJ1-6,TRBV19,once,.,TGTGCCAGTAGTTCCGTGGAGGCACCAAATTCACCCCTCCACTTT,CASSSVEAPNSPLHF
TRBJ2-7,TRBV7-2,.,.,TGTGCCAGCAGCTCAGGGGGGACTTCCAGCTACGAGCAGTACTTC,CASSSGGTSSYEQYF
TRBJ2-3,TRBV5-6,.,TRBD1,TGTGCCAGCAGCTGGGACAGGGGCACAGATACGCAGTATTTT,CASSWDRGTDTQYF
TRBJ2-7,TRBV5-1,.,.,TGCGCCAGCAGCTTTCAGGGGTCCTACGAGCAGTACTTC,CASSFQGSYEQYF
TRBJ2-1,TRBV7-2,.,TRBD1,TGTGCCAGCACCCGACAGGGGCTCTACAATGAGCAGTTCTTC,CASTRQGLYNEQFF
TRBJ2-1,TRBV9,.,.,TGTGCCAGCAGCCCAAAGCCCCTACAGGGGGGGTACAATGAGCAGTTCTTC,CASSPKPLQGGYNEQFF
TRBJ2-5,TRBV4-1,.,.,TGCGCCAGCAGCCAAGGGAGCTCGGTAGCGAGACAAGAGACCCAGTACTTC,CASSQGSSVARQETQYF
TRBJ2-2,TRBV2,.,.,TGTGCCAGCAGGACCAGGGTCAGCACCGGGGAGCTGTTTTTT,CASRTRVSTGELFF
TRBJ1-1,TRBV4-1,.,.,TGCGCCAGCAGCCATAACAGGTTGAACACTGAAGCTTTCTTT,CASSHNRLNTEAFF
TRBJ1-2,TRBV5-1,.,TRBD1,TGCGCCAGCAGCTTGGATGGGACAGGGTTGAACTATGGCTACACCTTC,CASSLDGTGLNYGYTF
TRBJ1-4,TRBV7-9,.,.,TGTGCCAGCAGCCCAGATGAAAAACTGTTTTTT,CASSPDEKLFF
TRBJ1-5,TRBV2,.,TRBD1,TGTGCCAGCAGAAAGGACAGGGCGTCGGATCAGCCCCAGCATTTT,CASRKDRASDQPQHF
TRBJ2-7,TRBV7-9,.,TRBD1,TGTGCCAGCAGCTTAGGGGCTTTCGGACAGGACAACTACGAGCAGTACTTC,CASSLGAFGQDNYEQYF
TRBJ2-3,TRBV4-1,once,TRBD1,TGCGCCAGCACCCCGGGACAGGGGTTCACAGATACGCAGTATTTT,CASTPGQGFTDTQYF
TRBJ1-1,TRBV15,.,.,TGTGCCACCAGCAGAGATCCAGGGTTTGGACAAGCTTTCTTT,CATSRDPGFGQAFF
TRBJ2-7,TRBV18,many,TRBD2,TGTGCCAGCTCACCCCGGCTAGCGGGGGGGTTTGGCGAGCAGTACTTC,CASSPRLAGGFGEQYF
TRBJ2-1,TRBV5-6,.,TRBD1,TGTGCCAGCAGCCCGGGACAGGGGGGCAATGAGCAGTTCTTC,CASSPGQGGNEQFF
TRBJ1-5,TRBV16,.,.,TGTGCCAGCAGCCAAACAGGGCCTCAGCCCCAGCATTTT,CASSQTGPQPQHF
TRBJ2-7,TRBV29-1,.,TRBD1,TGCAGCTTCACAGGGGTCTCCTACGAGCAGTACTTC,CSFTGVSYEQYF
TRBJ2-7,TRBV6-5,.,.,TGTGCCAGCAGAGAGGCCGCGGAAGTCTACGAGCAGTACTTC,CASREAAEVYEQYF
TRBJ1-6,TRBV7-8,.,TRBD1,TGTGCCAGTTCGGACAGGGGAAATTCACCCCTCCACTTT,CASSDRGNSPLHF
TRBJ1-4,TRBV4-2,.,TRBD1,TGTGCCAGCAGCCCAAGTCCCGGGACAGGGAGAGATGAAAAACTGTTTTTT,CASSPSPGTGRDEKLFF
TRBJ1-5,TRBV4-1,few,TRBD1,TGCGCCAGCAGCCTAACCGGGACAGGGGACCATCAGCCCCAGCATTTT,CASSLTGTGDHQPQHF
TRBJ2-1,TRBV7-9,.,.,TGTGCCAGCAGCCCCTCAACAGTTGCCCCCTCCTACAATGAGCAGTTCTTC,CASSPSTVAPSYNEQFF
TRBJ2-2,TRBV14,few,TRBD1,TGTGCCAGCAGCCAAGTCAGACAGGGGGTCCCCGGGGAGCTGTTTTTT,CASSQVRQGVPGELFF
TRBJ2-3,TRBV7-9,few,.,TGTGCCAGCAGCTTAGAACATGTTACGCAGTATTTT,CASSLEHVTQYF
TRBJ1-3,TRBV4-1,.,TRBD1,TGCGCCAGCAGCCAAGACCCAGGGACAGGCAATGGAAACACCATATATTTT,CASSQDPGTGNGNTIYF
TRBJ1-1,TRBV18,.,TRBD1,TGTGCCAGCTCAATCCCGTCTCAGGGGGCGGCTGAAGCTTTCTTT,CASSIPSQGAAEAFF
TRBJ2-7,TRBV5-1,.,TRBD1,TGCGCCAGCAGCTTACGGTTAGGGGGCGTCCATTCTCCTATGGACGAGCAGTACTTC,CASSLRLGGVHSPMDEQYF
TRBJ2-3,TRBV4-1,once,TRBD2,TGCGCCAGCAGCCAAACGGGGGGGGTGACAGATACGCAGTATTTT,CASSQTGGVTDTQYF
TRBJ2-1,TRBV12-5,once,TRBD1,TGTGCTAGTGGTTTGTCCCTCGACAGGGACGGTGAGCAGTTCTTC,CASGLSLDRDGEQFF
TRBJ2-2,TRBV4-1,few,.,TGCGCCAGCAGCCAAGATGGGCTAGCGTTCACCGGGGAGCTGTTTTTT,CASSQDGLAFTGELFF
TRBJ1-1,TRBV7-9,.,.,TGTGCCTTACGTGCAGTGAACACTGAAGCTTTCTTT,CALRAVNTEAFF
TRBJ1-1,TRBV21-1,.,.,TGTGCCAGCCTCCCCAGCGGGAACACTGAAGCTTTCTTT,CASLPSGNTEAFF
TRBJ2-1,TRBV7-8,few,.,TGTGCCAGCAGCTTACGGGGTGAGCAGTTCTTC,CASSLRGEQFF
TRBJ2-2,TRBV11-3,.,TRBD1,TGTGCCAGTAGCCCGGACAGGACGTCCGGGGAGCTGTTTTTT,CASSPDRTSGELFF
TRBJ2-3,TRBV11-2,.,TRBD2,TGTGCCAGCAGGAAACCGGGACTAGCCCCGACAGATACGCAGTATTTT,CASRKPGLAPTDTQYF
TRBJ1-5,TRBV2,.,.,TGTGCCAGCAGTGAAGCGCTTCGGGGGGGACATAGCAATCAGCCCCAGCATTTT,CASSEALRGGHSNQPQHF
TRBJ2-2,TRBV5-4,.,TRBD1,TGTGCCAGCAGCCGACAGGGGTTGAACACCGGGGAGCTGTTTTTT,CASSRQGLNTGELFF
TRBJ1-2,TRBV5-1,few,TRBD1,TGCGCCAGCAGCTGGGACAGCTCTAACTATGGCTACACCTTC,CASSWDSSNYGYTF
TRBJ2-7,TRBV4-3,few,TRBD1,TGCGCCAGCAGCCAAGTCTCGACAGGGGCCGAGCAGTACTTC,CASSQVSTGAEQYF
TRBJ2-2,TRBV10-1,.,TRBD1,TGCGCCAGCAGTGAAGGGACAGGGGGTCCCTCGAACACCGGGGAGCTGTTTTTT,CASSEGTGGPSNTGELFF
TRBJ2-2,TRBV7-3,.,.,TGTGCCAGCAGCCCCCCAGGGGACGTCGGGGAGCTGTTTTTT,CASSPPGDVGELFF
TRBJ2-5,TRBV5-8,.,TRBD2,TGTGCCAGCAGCTTGATCGGTGGGGGGGTCCAAGAGACCCAGTACTTC,CASSLIGGGVQETQYF
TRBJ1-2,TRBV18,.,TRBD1,TGTGCCACCCCGGACAGGGTGGATGGCTACACCTTC,CATPDRVDGYTF
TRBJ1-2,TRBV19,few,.,TGTGCCAGTAGTATCGTCAGCGTGGACTATGGCTACACCTTC,CASSIVSVDYGYTF
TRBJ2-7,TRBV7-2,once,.,TGTGCCAGCAGCCGGCCGCGCGGCGAGCAGTACTTC,CASSRPRGEQYF